This T cell receptor (beta chain) was recorded in a study of cytomegalovirus exposure and HLA in healthy donors. Study-wide context: Earlier, 100 million to 130 million unique TCR beta sequences were recovered from some 200 million T cells by an analysis. Among the roughly 400 genotyped donors, around 81% were placed in the Caucasian-associated ancestry cluster.

Regarding this clone: Antigen: not known. The identical CDR3 is also encoded by other nucleotide sequences in the sample.

Findings and limits, study-wide: In a later analysis, TCR beta V- and J-gene trimming showed a link to a missense DCLRE1C variant. Most of the TCR beta V segments (in an earlier analysis) were productive either about 90% or about 30% of the time.

The PCR made use of 60 Vbeta and 13 Jbeta primers. The table came from immunoSEQ multiplex PCR; TCRdb's copy has only in-frame clones and leaves some out. The table has 90,000 to 120,000 clones, around three quarters seen once. The sequence came from a woman between 50 and 59 years old in good health and CMV-seropositive. Sequences were obtained from PBMCs.

CDR3 region: CASSIYPRDRGELFF. In DNA form, the CDR3 reads TGCGCCAGCAGTATCTACCCCCGGGACAGAGGTGAACTGTTTTTT. V is TRBV10-1 and J is TRBJ1-4; 7 bases align to TRBD1. The trim removed 5 bases at V and 12 bases at J, leaving 15 bases unmatched. Germline lookup yields CDR1 WNHNN and CDR2 SYGVQD (reference sequence). The CDR3 runs 15 residues.